This T cell receptor (beta chain) originates from a study of CD8+ T cells in alopecia areata. The wider study: Tofacitinib administration persisted for 6 to 18 months, succeeded by 6 months off drug.

Treatment denoted: oral pan-JAK inhibitor, 5-10 mg twice daily. Researchers picked out CD4+ and CD8+ T cells from PBMCs by sorting. Extracted from the samples, RNA was reverse transcribed into cDNA to serve as the sequencing template. The data were produced by immunoSEQ multiplex PCR, yet TCRdb's version contains in-frame clones alone and is incomplete. The sample contains about 160,000 clones, 50% to 70% of which appear only once. Source: CD4+ T cells sorted from blood, taken at week 4, from a patient treated with tofacitinib. The sequence derives from a human donor with alopecia areata.

The CDR3 loop reads CASSEVGEIGTQYF. For the CDR3, the DNA is TGCGCCTCCAGCGAGGTAGGAGAGATCGGGACCCAGTACTTC. The gene calls are TRBV4-1 and TRBJ2-5, with D uncertain. Germline CDR1 is MGHRA and CDR2 is YSYEKL. The V and J ends lost 11 bases and 7 bases respectively, with 23 bases between them. The CDR3 extends over 14 amino acids.